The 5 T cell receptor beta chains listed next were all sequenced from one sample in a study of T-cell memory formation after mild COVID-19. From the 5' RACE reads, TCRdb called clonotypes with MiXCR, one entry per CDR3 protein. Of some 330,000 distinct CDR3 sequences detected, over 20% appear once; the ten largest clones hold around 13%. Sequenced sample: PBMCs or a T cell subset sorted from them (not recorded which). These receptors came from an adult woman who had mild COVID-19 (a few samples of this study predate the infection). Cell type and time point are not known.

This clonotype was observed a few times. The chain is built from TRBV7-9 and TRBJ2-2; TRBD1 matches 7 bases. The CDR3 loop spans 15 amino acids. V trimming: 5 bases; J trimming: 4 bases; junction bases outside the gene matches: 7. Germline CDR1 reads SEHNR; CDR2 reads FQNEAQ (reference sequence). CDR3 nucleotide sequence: TGTGCCAGCAGCGACAGGGTGTTGCGCACCGGGGAGCTGTTTTTT. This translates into CASSDRVLRTGELFF.

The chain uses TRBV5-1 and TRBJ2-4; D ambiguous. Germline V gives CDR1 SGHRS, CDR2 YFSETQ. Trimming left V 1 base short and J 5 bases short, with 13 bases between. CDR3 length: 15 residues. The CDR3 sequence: CASSLPGINENIQYF. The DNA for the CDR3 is TGCGCCAGCAGCTTGCCCGGCATAAACGAAAACATTCAGTACTTC.

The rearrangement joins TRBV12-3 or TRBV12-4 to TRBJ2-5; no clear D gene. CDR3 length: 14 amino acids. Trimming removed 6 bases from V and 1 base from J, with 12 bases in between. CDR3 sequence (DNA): TGTGCCAGCAGCCCCACTACCAGCCAAGAGACCCAGTACTTC. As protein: CASSPTTSQETQYF.

As DNA, the CDR3 is TGCGCCAGCAGCCAAGGGTGGGGGACGGGCCCTAAGTTCTTC. This translates into CASSQGWGTGPKFF. The J gene is TRBJ2-1, the V gene TRBV4-1; possibly TRBD1 or TRBD2 for D (5 bases each). The CDR3 runs to 14 residues. The germline V gene has CDR1 MGHRA and CDR2 YSYEKL. The V gene lost 1 base and the J gene lost 14 bases, with 18 bases spanning the gap.

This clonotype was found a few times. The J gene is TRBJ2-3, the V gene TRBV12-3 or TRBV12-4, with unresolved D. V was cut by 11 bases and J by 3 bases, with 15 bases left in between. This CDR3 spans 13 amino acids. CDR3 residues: CAWQETVTDTQYF. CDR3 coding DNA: TGTGCCTGGCAGGAGACGGTGACAGATACGCAGTATTTT.